The sequence of this TCR beta chain was determined in a study of Graves' ophthalmopathy and Graves' hyperthyroidism. The CDR3 contains 19 residues. V lost 3 bases to trimming and J lost 3 bases; unmatched junction nucleotides: 16. CDR1 is SGHDN and CDR2 is FVKESK in the germline V gene. Researchers took RNA transcripts and amplified TCR beta CDR3 regions from them. Second-round multiplex PCR followed a first-round RT-PCR using HTBI primers. TCRdb used MiXCR to reprocess the multiplex PCR reads, holding one entry per CDR3 protein. The sample has 300,000 to 400,000 distinct CDR3 sequences, around a sixth seen once. Ophthalmopathy-affected donors exhibited moderate-to-severe activity, CAS ≥3, NOSPECS ≥4, and duration under 3 months. The PBMC fraction was derived from under 11 ml of fresh peripheral blood. This clonotype has at least ten counts.

This chain joins TRBV14 and TRBJ2-2; 7 bases agree with TRBD1. Sequencing used peripheral blood. The source is an adult man with Graves' ophthalmopathy. CDR3 sequence (DNA): TGTGCCAGCAGCCATTACCCGGGACAGACCACTAAATACACCGGGGAGCTGTTTTTT. Its protein is CASSHYPGQTTKYTGELFF.